A single sample gave rise to the 14 T cell receptor beta chains below, sequenced in a study of CD8+ T cells in alopecia areata. The treatment denotes: oral pan-JAK inhibitor, 5-10 mg twice daily. cDNA serving as the sequencing template came from extracted, reverse transcribed RNA. Clones were read by immunoSEQ multiplex PCR, and TCRdb kept only the in-frame ones, dropping some. The data hold around 190,000 clones, with roughly 66% observed a single time. This sample comprised CD4+ T cells sorted from blood, obtained at week 24, from a patient treated with tofacitinib. The receptors were gathered from a human donor with alopecia areata.

The chain couples TRBV11-2 to TRBJ2-3; possible D gene TRBD2, 6 bases. The length of the CDR3 is 12 residues. The V end lost 11 bases, the J end lost 4 bases, and 13 bases lay between the germline ends. Germline lookup yields CDR1 SGHAT and CDR2 FQNNGV. CDR3: CAGRRESDTQYF. The CDR3 DNA is TGTGCCGGCCGGCGGGAATCAGATACGCAGTATTTT.

The genes are TRBV29-1 and TRBJ1-1; TRBD1 agrees at 7 bases. V lost 7 bases to trimming and J lost 1 base; unmatched junction nucleotides: 6. Germline CDR1 reads SQVTM; CDR2 reads ANQGSEA. The CDR3 runs 13 residues. The CDR3 loop reads CSGGQLANTEAFF. The CDR3 DNA is TGCAGCGGGGGACAGTTAGCGAACACTGAAGCTTTCTTT. The complete variable domain, with remaining parts taken from reference TRBV29-1 and TRBJ1-1, reads SAVISQKPSRDICQRGTSLTIQCQVDSQVTMMFWYRQQPGQSLTLIATANQGSEATYESGFVIDKFPISRPNLTFSTLTVSNMSPEDSSIYLCSGGQLANTEAFFGQGTRLTVV.

The J gene is TRBJ1-1, the V gene TRBV6-5; tentatively, D is TRBD1 (6 bases). V lost 0 bases and J 1 base, leaving 12 bases between the germline ends. The CDR3 contains 16 residues. The germline gives CDR1 MNHEY, CDR2 SVGAGI. CDR3 residues: CASSYSGAPGNTEAFF. Here the CDR3 DNA reads TGTGCCAGCAGTTACTCGGGGGCGCCTGGGAACACTGAAGCTTTCTTT.

This clone was counted once. This sequence joins TRBV5-4 and TRBJ2-7, with 7 bases identical to TRBD2. The CDR3 covers 14 residues. J lost 6 bases, V lost 2 bases, and 8 bases had no gene match. Germline-derived CDR1 and CDR2 are SGHNT and YYREEE (reference sequence). The CDR3 region has the DNA TGTGCCAGCAGCTTCAGCGGGGCCTGGGGCGAGCAGTACTTC. Protein product: CASSFSGAWGEQYF.

V gene TRBV6-1 combines with J gene TRBJ2-7; 8 nucleotides match TRBD1. Trimming took 6 bases from V and 6 from J; bases not matched to a gene: 10. In germline, CDR1 is MNHNS, CDR2 SASEGT. The length of the CDR3 is 14 residues. The CDR3 spells CASSSPGGLREQYF. The DNA for the CDR3 is TGTGCCAGCAGCTCACCAGGGGGCCTTCGCGAGCAGTACTTC.

A remark on this clone: This sample includes further DNA sequences coding for the same CDR3. The chain uses TRBV7-2 and TRBJ2-4; D assignment may be TRBD1 or TRBD2 (5 bases each). CDR3 length: 14 amino acids. Germline V gene data show CDR1 as SGHTA and CDR2 as FQGNSA. V was cut by 1 base and J by 2 bases, with 6 bases left in between. The chain's CDR3 is CASSLGGTKNIQYF. DNA for the CDR3: TGTGCCAGCAGCTTAGGGGGGACCAAAAACATTCAGTACTTC.

The V call is TRBV9, the J call TRBJ2-3; 11 nucleotides line up with TRBD2. The CDR3 has 17 residues. V lost 4 bases to trimming and J lost 2 bases; unmatched junction nucleotides: 9. Germline V gene data show CDR1 as SGDLS and CDR2 as YYNGEE. The CDR3 sequence is CASSPGTSGLSTDTQYF. CDR3 sequence (DNA): TGTGCCAGCAGCCCCGGGACTAGCGGACTCTCCACAGATACGCAGTATTTT.

The V and J genes are TRBV7-2 and TRBJ1-2; the D is unclear. Germline CDR1 is SGHTA and CDR2 is FQGNSA. This CDR3 is built from 13 residues. V gave up 5 bases and J gave up 2 bases, with 9 bases separating them. For the CDR3, the DNA is TGTGCCAGCAGCCTAACCATAAACTATGGCTACACCTTC. This translates into CASSLTINYGYTF.

The V and J genes are TRBV4-1 and TRBJ2-7; no clear D. This CDR3 contains 14 residues. The V gene lost 2 bases and the J gene lost 0 bases, with 8 bases spanning the gap. Germline-derived CDR1 and CDR2 are MGHRA and YSYEKL. The CDR3, as DNA: TGCGCCAGCAGCCAAAGTGGGGTCTCCTACGAGCAGTACTTC. Translating it yields CASSQSGVSYEQYF.

This clone was detected ten times or more. The CDR3 protein is CASRVATQETQYF. CDR3 bases: TGCGCCAGCAGAGTCGCCACGCAAGAGACCCAGTACTTC. The gene calls are TRBV5-1 and TRBJ2-5; D gene unclear. The CDR3 spans 13 residues. Germline V gene data show CDR1 as SGHRS and CDR2 as YFSETQ. V lost 5 bases and J lost 2, with 10 bases in between.

J is TRBJ1-2 and V is TRBV5-6; TRBD1 aligns across 9 bases. V lost 4 bases, J lost 5 bases, and 9 bases stayed unmatched. Germline values: CDR1 SGHDT, CDR2 YYEEEE. The CDR3 extends over 15 amino acids. CDR3 DNA sequence: TGTGCCAGCAGCGTGTGGGACAGGGAACTGTATGGCTACACCTTC. This gives the protein CASSVWDRELYGYTF.

The chain combines TRBV20-1 with TRBJ2-3, with unresolved D. The ends were cut back, 3 bases at V and 9 bases at J, with 7 bases in the middle. Germline CDR1 is DFQATT and CDR2 is SNEGSKA (reference sequence). This CDR3 has 10 residues. The CDR3 reads CSASQETQYF. For the CDR3, the DNA is TGCAGTGCTAGCCAGGAAACGCAGTATTTT.

J is TRBJ2-5 and V is TRBV29-1, with D hard to call. The CDR3 has 12 residues. In germline, CDR1 is SQVTM, CDR2 ANQGSEA. The V end lost 4 bases, the J end lost 4 bases, and 10 bases lay between the germline ends. CDR3 region: CSVAVMGETQYF. The CDR3 DNA reads as TGCAGCGTTGCCGTGATGGGAGAGACCCAGTACTTC.

CDR3: CASSYGLASPYEQYF. CDR3 sequence (DNA): TGTGCCAGCAGCTATGGACTAGCGTCACCCTACGAGCAGTACTTC. The chain has TRBV7-2 and TRBJ2-7; 9 bases agree with TRBD2. The J segment lost 2 bases and the V segment lost 4 bases, leaving 6 bases of the junction unmatched. This CDR3 has 15 residues. The germline V gene encodes CDR1 SGHTA and CDR2 FQGNSA.